The 10 T cell receptor beta chains presented below share a single source sample, sequenced in a study of sequential checkpoint blockade in melanoma. The treatment is: randomized to nivolumab then ipilimumab (arm A) or the reverse (arm B). Sequencing was performed with immunoSEQ multiplex PCR; in TCRdb, only in-frame clones are kept and a portion is missing. Among roughly 13,000 clones listed, 50% to 55% were seen once. Sequenced material: CD8+ T cells sorted from blood (inferred from file names), taken from a patient given nivolumab and ipilimumab in sequence. Receptor source: a human donor with melanoma.

The chain recombines TRBV30 with TRBJ1-3, with D perhaps matching TRBD1 (6 bases). Germline assignment: CDR1 GTSNPN and CDR2 SVGIG (reference sequence). V was cut by 4 bases and J by 2 bases, with 12 bases left in between. This CDR3 has 14 amino acids. This CDR3 reads CAWMGPGAGNTIYF. DNA of the CDR3: TGTGCCTGGATGGGCCCAGGGGCTGGAAACACCATATATTTT. Together with reference TRBV30 and TRBJ1-3, the CDR3 gives the full variable domain: SQTIHQWPATLVQPVGSPLSLECTVEGTSNPNLYWYRQAAGRGLQLLFYSVGIGQISSEVPQNLSASRPQDRQFILSSKKLLLSDSGFYLCAWMGPGAGNTIYFGEGSWLTVV.

This clone was seen only a few times. The CDR3 sequence is CASSPYTDRGTGYTF. In DNA form, the CDR3 reads TGTGCCAGCAGCCCCTATACGGACAGGGGGACGGGCTACACCTTC. V and J are TRBV7-6 and TRBJ1-2; 10 bases line up with TRBD1. Losses at the gene ends were 5 bases for V and 8 bases for J; bases not matched to a gene: 11. Germline V gene sequence: CDR1 SGHVS, CDR2 FNYEAQ. The CDR3 is 15 amino acids. Looking up the rest from reference TRBV7-6 and TRBJ1-2 gives the full variable domain: GAGVSQSPRYKVTKRGQDVALRCDPISGHVSLYWYRQALGQGPEFLTYFNYEAQQDKSGLPNDRFSAERPEGSISTLTIQRTEQRDSAMYRCASSPYTDRGTGYTFGSGTRLTVV.

This clone is large by share. This specimen includes other DNA sequences encoding the same CDR3. The V call is TRBV6-5, the J call TRBJ1-2; 8 bases match TRBD1. The CDR3 totals 12 residues. J gave up 6 bases and V 5 bases, and 2 bases lay outside the gene matches. Germline V gene lookup returns CDR1 MNHEY and CDR2 SVGAGI. This CDR3 is CASSTGGDGYTF. The CDR3 DNA reads TGTGCCAGCAGTACAGGGGGAGATGGCTACACCTTC.

This clone has just a few counts. The chain uses TRBV11-2 and TRBJ2-3; 8 bases map to TRBD2. Germline V CDR1 and CDR2: SGHAT, FQNNGV. The trim removed 1 base at V and 1 base at J, leaving 4 bases unmatched. This CDR3 has 16 amino acids. This CDR3 reads CASSLGHSGGTDTQYF. DNA of the CDR3: TGTGCCAGCAGCTTAGGACATAGCGGGGGCACAGATACGCAGTATTTT.

This clone was observed a few times. This chain links TRBV5-3 with TRBJ1-4; D unresolved. TRBV5-3 is assigned to the ORF class and has an uncertain function. CDR3 length: 11 amino acids. Deletions cut 8 bases from V and 14 bases from J, with 16 bases between. The chain's CDR3 is CASSQGRWLFF. The CDR3 DNA is TGTGCCAGCAGCCAAGGGAGGTGGCTGTTTTTT.

The J gene is TRBJ2-3, the V gene TRBV15; the D is unclear. Between the trimmed V and J ends, which lost 1 base and 1 base, there was a span of 9 bases. The CDR3 length is 15 residues. CDR1 LNHNV and CDR2 YYDKDF come from the germline V gene (reference sequence). The CDR3 DNA follows: TGTGCCACCAGCAGAGGAAGAGAACGCACAGATACGCAGTATTTT. It is translated as CATSRGRERTDTQYF.

The chain links TRBV5-6 to TRBJ2-7; D is possibly TRBD1 (5 bases). Germline V gene sequence: CDR1 SGHDT, CDR2 YYEEEE. The CDR3 totals 14 residues. V lost 0 bases and J 5 bases, leaving 12 bases between the germline ends. The CDR3 sequence: CASSLVGREDEQYF. The CDR3 DNA is TGTGCCAGCAGCTTGGTCGGCAGGGAAGACGAGCAGTACTTC.

This clone has only one observation. The chain carries TRBV2 and TRBJ2-7; 12 nucleotides match TRBD2. V was pared by 2 bases and J by 4 bases, with 3 bases of the junction left unmatched. CDR3 length equals 15 residues. Per germline, CDR1 SNHLY and CDR2 FYNNEI. The CDR3 sequence: CASSESSGGAYEQYF. CDR3 nucleotides: TGTGCCAGCAGTGAATCTAGCGGGGGGGCGTACGAGCAGTACTTC.

The table lists this clone with a few counts. The V and J genes are TRBV11-1 and TRBJ1-1; D perhaps matches TRBD1 (6 bases). CDR3 length equals 14 residues. Per germline, CDR1 SGHAT and CDR2 FQDESV (reference sequence). V lost 5 bases, J lost 3 bases, and 13 bases lay in between. As DNA, the CDR3 is TGTGCCAGCAGCCTTTCAGGGGCGTACACTGAAGCTTTCTTT. Protein sequence: CASSLSGAYTEAFF.

This clone is judged medium-sized (0.01 to 0.1%). This chain uses TRBV19 with TRBJ1-6, with TRBD1 as a possible D gene (5 bases). Deletions cut 3 bases from V and 7 bases from J, with 7 bases between. This CDR3 comprises 13 residues. CDR1 LNHDA and CDR2 SQIVND come from the germline V gene (reference sequence). CDR3 DNA: TGTGCCAGTAGTATCCAGGGAAATTCACCCCTCCACTTT. This sequence encodes CASSIQGNSPLHF.